A single count supports the clone carrying this TCR beta chain. The antigen remains unidentified. This same CDR3 is encoded by further DNA sequences in the sample. The germline V gene encodes CDR1 SGDLS and CDR2 YYNGEE. With V trimmed by 2 bases and J by 0 bases, 4 bases remained unmatched. The CDR3 is 15 amino acids. These data are taken from a study of radiotherapy plus CTLA-4 blockade in lung cancer. On the study more broadly: Objective responses occurred in 15% to 20% of patients; roughly 31% had disease control. General observations from the study: After treatment with radiotherapy plus ipilimumab, TCR clones that came from the tumor expanded in blood.

Sequencing was performed with immunoSEQ multiplex PCR; in TCRdb, only in-frame clones are kept and a portion is missing. The sample contains 45,000 or so clones, 70% to 90% of which appear only once. The chain carries TRBV9 and TRBJ1-1; TRBD1 agrees at 7 bases. This TCR was recovered from a human donor with non-small cell lung cancer whose response to radiotherapy plus ipilimumab could not be evaluated. Source: peripheral blood, taken from a patient treated with radiotherapy plus ipilimumab. CDR3 nucleotide sequence: TGTGCCAGCAGCGTGCAGGGACAGATGAACACTGAAGCTTTCTTT. This gives the protein CASSVQGQMNTEAFF.